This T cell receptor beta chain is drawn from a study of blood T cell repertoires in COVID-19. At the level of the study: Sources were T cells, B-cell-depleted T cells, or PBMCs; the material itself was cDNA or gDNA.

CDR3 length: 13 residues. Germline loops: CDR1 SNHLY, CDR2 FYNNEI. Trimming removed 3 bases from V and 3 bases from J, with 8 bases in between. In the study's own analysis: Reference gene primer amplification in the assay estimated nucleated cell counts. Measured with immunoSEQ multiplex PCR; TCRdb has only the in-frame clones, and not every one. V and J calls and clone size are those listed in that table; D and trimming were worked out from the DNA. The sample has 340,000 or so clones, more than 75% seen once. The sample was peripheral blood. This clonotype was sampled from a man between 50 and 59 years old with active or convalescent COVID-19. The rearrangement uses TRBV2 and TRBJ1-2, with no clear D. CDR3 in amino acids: CASSEFEDYGYTF. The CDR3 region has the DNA TGTGCCAGCAGTGAGTTCGAGGACTATGGCTACACCTTC.